The 3 T cell receptor beta chains reported below all come from one sample, sequenced in a study of regulatory T cells in long-lasting Graves disease. Combining iRepertoire HTBI primers with Arm-PCR of CDR3 regions, the authors built TCR beta libraries. TCRdb re-analysed the multiplex PCR reads in MiXCR, keeping a single row per CDR3 protein. The sample consists of 350,000 to 450,000 distinct CDR3 sequences, about 23% of them appearing once. Stated time point: persistent/refractory GD, antithyroid drugs over 5 years with positive TRAb. RNA isolated from PBMCs was used to make the TCR library. Sample: peripheral blood mononuclear cells (PBMCs), taken when the disease was refractory, from a patient treated with antithyroid drugs. All receptors derive from a woman aged 40 to 50 with Graves disease.

On this clonotype: A much larger clone is a single base away; this may be a read error. J is TRBJ2-5 and V is TRBV7-7; tentative D call: TRBD2 (6 bases). Germline assignment: CDR1 SSHAT and CDR2 FNYEAQ (reference sequence). This CDR3 spans 14 amino acids. For the CDR3, the DNA is TGTGCTAGCAGCTTAGGTAGCGGTCAAGGGACCCAGTACTTC. Its protein product is CASSLGSGQGTQYF. The whole variable domain, remainder taken from reference TRBV7-7 and TRBJ2-5, is GAGVSQSPRYKVTKRGQDVTLRCDPISSHATLYWYQQALGQGPEFLTYFNYEAQPDKSGLPSDRFSAERPEGSISTLTIQRTEQRDSAMYRCASSLGSGQGTQYFGPGTRLLVL.

A note on this clonotype: One base away lies a much larger clone, so this may be a sequencing read error. The chain links TRBV6-1 to TRBJ1-1; 7 nucleotides agree with TRBD1. This CDR3 has 17 amino acids. Germline loops: CDR1 MNHNS, CDR2 SASEGT. The CDR3 sequence: CTSSPHIFWDSNTEAFF. The CDR3 bases are TGTACCAGCAGTCCCCACATCTTCTGGGACAGCAACACTGAAGCTTTCTTT.

In this sample, this clonotype turned up a few times. V gene TRBV7-8 combines with J gene TRBJ1-1; no reliable D call. The CDR3 sequence is 16 residues long. The ends were cut back, 2 bases at V and 3 bases at J, with 16 bases in the middle. Germline values: CDR1 SGHVS, CDR2 FQNEAQ. The CDR3, as DNA: TGTGCCAGCAGCTTAATATTACGGGGTTCGTACACTGAAGCTTTCTTT. This sequence encodes CASSLILRGSYTEAFF. Together with reference TRBV7-8 and TRBJ1-1, the CDR3 gives the full variable domain: GAGVSQSPRYKVAKRGQDVALRCDPISGHVSLFWYQQALGQGPEFLTYFQNEAQLDKSGLPSDRFFAERPEGSVSTLKIQRTQQEDSAVYLCASSLILRGSYTEAFFGQGTRLTVV.